This T cell receptor beta chain was retrieved from a study of OX40 agonist ivuxolimab in advanced cancers. Study-level background: It was ivuxolimab, an agonistic anti-OX40 (CD134) antibody, that patients were treated with. Ivuxolimab was administered intravenously to patients at 0.01 to 10 mg/kg every 2 weeks.

TCRdb keeps only in-frame clones here, not all; method: immunoSEQ multiplex PCR. The data contain 90,000 to 130,000 clones, more than 70% of them singletons. Germline CDR1 and CDR2: GTSNPN and SVGIG (reference sequence). The germline V and J ends were trimmed by 5 bases and 0 bases, with 13 bases remaining between them. The CDR3 length is 14 residues. Study-level points and caveats: Clonal expansion by week 6 occurred in CD4+ and CD8+ blood T cells (at 0.1 to 3.0 mg/kg).

On this clone: Its antigen remains unidentified.

Blood sampling took place at baseline, cycle 4 day 1, and cycle 7 day 1. This chain joins TRBV30 and TRBJ1-1; D perhaps matches TRBD1 (6 bases). This sequence was found in an adult with an advanced solid tumor such as melanoma, head and neck, liver or kidney cancer. The sample here was CD4+ or CD8+ T cells sorted from blood, taken in a trial of the OX40 agonist ivuxolimab. CDR3 loop: CAWETRGLNTEAFF. CDR3 bases: TGTGCCTGGGAAACCAGGGGACTGAACACTGAAGCTTTCTTT.